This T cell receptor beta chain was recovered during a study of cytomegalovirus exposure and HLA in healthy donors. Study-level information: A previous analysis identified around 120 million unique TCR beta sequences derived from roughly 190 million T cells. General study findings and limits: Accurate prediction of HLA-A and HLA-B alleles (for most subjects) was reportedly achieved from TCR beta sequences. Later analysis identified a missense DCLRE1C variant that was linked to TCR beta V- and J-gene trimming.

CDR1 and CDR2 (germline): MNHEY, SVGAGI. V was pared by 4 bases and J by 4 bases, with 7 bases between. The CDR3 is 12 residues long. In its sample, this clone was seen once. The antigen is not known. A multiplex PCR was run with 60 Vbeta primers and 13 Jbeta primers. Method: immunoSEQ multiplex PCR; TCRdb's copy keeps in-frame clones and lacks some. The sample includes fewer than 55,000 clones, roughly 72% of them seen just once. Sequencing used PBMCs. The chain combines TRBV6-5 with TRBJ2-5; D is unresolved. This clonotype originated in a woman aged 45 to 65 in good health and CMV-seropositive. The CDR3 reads CASSFSGETQYF. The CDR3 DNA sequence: TGTGCCAGCAGTTTTTCCGGAGAGACCCAGTACTTC.